These T cell receptor beta chains were read from a single sample in a study of blood T cell repertoires in COVID-19. Repertoires were generated with immunoSEQ multiplex PCR, while TCRdb's copy carries only in-frame clones and drops some. The sample includes 110,000 or so clones, 85% to 90% of them seen just once. The specimen was peripheral blood. These receptors all come from a woman in her fifties or sixties with acute or convalescent COVID-19. Each CDR3 is given with its conserved first and last residue. The D gene is left open where the match is weak. For some rows the clone size is stated as once, few or many, or as a class when expanded; others skip it.

abundance	d_gene	v_gene	j_gene	CDR3nt	CDR3aa
NA	NA	TRBV19	TRBJ1-1	TGTGCCAGTAAAACCGGGACACTTAACACTGAAGCTTTCTTT	CASKTGTLNTEAFF
NA	NA	TRBV6-5	TRBJ1-2	TGTGCCAGCAGGCCCGCGGGTTTTAATGGCTACACCTTC	CASRPAGFNGYTF
NA	TRBD1	TRBV2	TRBJ2-7	TGTGCCAGCAGAGCCCGGGACAGGGGCGACGAGCAGTACTTC	CASRARDRGDEQYF
NA	TRBD1	TRBV7-9	TRBJ2-7	TGTGCCAGCAGCTTAGGGGACAGGGTCTACGAGCAGTACTTC	CASSLGDRVYEQYF
NA	NA	TRBV12-3/TRBV12-4	TRBJ1-2	TGTGCCAGCAGACCTGGGCAAGGGGCGCGCTACACCTTC	CASRPGQGARYTF
once	NA	TRBV15	TRBJ2-1	TGTGCCACCAGCACAGGACAGTTTGGTGAGCAGTTCTTC	CATSTGQFGEQFF
NA	TRBD2	TRBV4-3	TRBJ2-1	TGCGCCAGCAGCCAAGATATCGGTCTAGCGGGACTCGAGTTCTTC	CASSQDIGLAGLEFF
NA	NA	TRBV7-2	TRBJ1-3	TGTGCCAGCAGCTTTGGGACAAGTGGAAACACCATATATTTT	CASSFGTSGNTIYF
NA	NA	TRBV14	TRBJ1-4	TGTGCCAGCAGCCGTGTGGGCAGCATGAATGAAAAACTGTTTTTT	CASSRVGSMNEKLFF
NA	TRBD2	TRBV4-3	TRBJ2-1	TGCGCCAGCAGCCAGGTAGCGGGGCTGTACAATGAGCAGTTCTTC	CASSQVAGLYNEQFF
NA	NA	TRBV6-2/TRBV6-3	TRBJ1-1	TGTGCCAGCAGTCCCTCGACAGGAGTTGGTACTGAAGCTTTCTTT	CASSPSTGVGTEAFF